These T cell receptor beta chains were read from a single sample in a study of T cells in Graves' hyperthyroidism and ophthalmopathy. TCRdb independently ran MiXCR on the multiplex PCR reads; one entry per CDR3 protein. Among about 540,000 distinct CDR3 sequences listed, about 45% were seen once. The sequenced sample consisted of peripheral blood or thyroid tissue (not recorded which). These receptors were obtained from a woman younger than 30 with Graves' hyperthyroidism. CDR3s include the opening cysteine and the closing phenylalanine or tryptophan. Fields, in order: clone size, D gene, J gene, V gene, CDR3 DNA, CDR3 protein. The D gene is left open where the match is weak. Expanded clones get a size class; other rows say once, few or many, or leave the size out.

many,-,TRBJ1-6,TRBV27,TGTGCCAGCAGTTTGGAGGGCAACAGGTCACCCCTCCACTTT,CASSLEGNRSPLHF
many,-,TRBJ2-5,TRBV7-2,TGTGCCAGCAGCTGGAGAGAGACCCAGTACTTC,CASSWRETQYF
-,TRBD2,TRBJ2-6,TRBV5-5,TGTGCCAGCAGCCCCCCGACTAGCGGGAGGGCCACTGGGGCCAACGTCCTGACTTTC,CASSPPTSGRATGANVLTF
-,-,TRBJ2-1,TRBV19,TGTACGTCGTCTGAGGGTGAGCAGTTCTTC,CTSSEGEQFF
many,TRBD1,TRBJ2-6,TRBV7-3,TGTGCCAGCAGCCCGACAGGGGGCTTCTCTGGGGCCAACGTCCTGACTTTC,CASSPTGGFSGANVLTF
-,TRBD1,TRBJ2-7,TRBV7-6,TGTGCCAGCAGCTCTAGCGGGACAGGGGGCAACGAGCAGTACTTC,CASSSSGTGGNEQYF
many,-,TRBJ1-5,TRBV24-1,TGTGCCACCAGTGATGACACGGTTAAGGCAATCGCGCCCCAGCATTTT,CATSDDTVKAIAPQHF
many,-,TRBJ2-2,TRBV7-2,TGTGCCAGCAGCTTAGGCCAAACAGGGGAGCTGTTTTTT,CASSLGQTGELFF
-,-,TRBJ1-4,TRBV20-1,TGCAGTGCTAGAGTGCAGGGTGAATATGAAAAACTGTTTTTT,CSARVQGEYEKLFF
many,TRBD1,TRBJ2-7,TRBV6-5,TGTGCCAGCAGGGACCGGGACAGAGACTACGAGCAGTACTTC,CASRDRDRDYEQYF
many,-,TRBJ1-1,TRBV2,TGTGCCAGCAGTGGTGGGGGGGCGTCAAACACTGAAGCTTTCTTT,CASSGGGASNTEAFF
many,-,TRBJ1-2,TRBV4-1,TGCGCCAGCAGCCAAGATAAGAGGGACGGACTCAACTATGGCTACACCTTC,CASSQDKRDGLNYGYTF
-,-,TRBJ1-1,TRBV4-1,TGCGCCAGCAGCCAAGTCGGTGGGGACCATTACGAAGCTTTCTTT,CASSQVGGDHYEAFF
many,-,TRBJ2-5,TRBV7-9,TGTGCCAGCACCCTAACTTGGGGGGCCGAGACCCAGTACTTC,CASTLTWGAETQYF
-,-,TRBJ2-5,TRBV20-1,TGCAGTGCTAGAGAACCGGGACACCAAGAGACCCAGTACTTC,CSAREPGHQETQYF
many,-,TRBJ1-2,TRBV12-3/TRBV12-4,TGTGCCAGCAGTTTAGAAGCGGGGGGAAACACCTTC,CASSLEAGGNTF
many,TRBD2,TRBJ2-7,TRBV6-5,TGTGCCAGCAGTGGGACTACCCACTCCTACGAGCAGTACTTC,CASSGTTHSYEQYF
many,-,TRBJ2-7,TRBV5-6,TGTGCCAGCAGCACCCAGGACGTTCCCTACGAGCAGTACTTC,CASSTQDVPYEQYF
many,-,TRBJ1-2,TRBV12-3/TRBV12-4,TGTGCCAGCAGTTTTGGGAATTTTGGCTACACCTTC,CASSFGNFGYTF
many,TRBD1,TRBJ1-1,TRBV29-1,TGCAGCGTTGTGGGACAGGGGGTCACTGAAGCTTTCTTT,CSVVGQGVTEAFF
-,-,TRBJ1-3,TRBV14,TGTGCCAGCAGCCAATCGGAAGGAGGGCACACCATATATTTT,CASSQSEGGHTIYF
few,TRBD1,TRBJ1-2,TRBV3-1,TGTGCCAGCAGCCAAGAAAGGGGGCGCGTCTATGGCTACACCTTC,CASSQERGRVYGYTF
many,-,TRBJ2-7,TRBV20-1,TGCAGTGCTAGAGATCTCGGCGGACTACCGTATGAGCAGTACTTC,CSARDLGGLPYEQYF